This entry lists 15 T cell receptor beta chains sequenced from one sample in a study of shared T cell receptors in the human thymus. Generated by immunoSEQ multiplex PCR, the TCRdb table keeps only in-frame clones and is missing some. This table holds 600,000 or so clones, over 75% found once. The same specimen was also included in a second study, on human thymus T cells.

Input material: thymocytes. These receptors came from a boy younger than two with a congenital heart defect.

The chain is built from TRBV4-3 and TRBJ2-3, with 13 bases lining up with TRBD2. CDR1 and CDR2 (germline): LGHNA, YSLEER. This CDR3 has 20 amino acids. J lost 2 bases, V lost 4 bases, and 15 bases had no gene match. CDR3: CASSPDIYQGLAGHTDTQYF. In nucleotides, the CDR3 is TGCGCCAGCAGCCCAGACATCTACCAGGGACTAGCGGGGCACACAGATACGCAGTATTTT.

With regard to this clone: The same CDR3 also results from other DNA sequences found in this sample. J is TRBJ2-2 and V is TRBV5-4; 10 bases are a match to TRBD1. Per germline, CDR1 SGHNT and CDR2 YYREEE (reference sequence). Trimming at V came to 2 bases and at J to 2 bases, leaving 3 bases not matched to a gene. The CDR3 extends over 16 amino acids. The CDR3 here is CASSLDRGLNTGELFF. CDR3 nucleotide sequence: TGTGCCAGCAGCTTAGACAGGGGGCTCAACACCGGGGAGCTGTTTTTT.

This clone was counted once. The chain is built from TRBV4-2 and TRBJ1-1; possible D gene TRBD1, 6 bases. V was shortened by 3 bases and J by 4 bases, with 9 bases between the two germline ends. The CDR3 is 13 residues long. Germline V CDR1 and CDR2: LGHNA, YNFKEQ. For the CDR3, the DNA is TGTGCCAGCAGCCACGGACAGCTCACTGAAGCTTTCTTT. Its protein is CASSHGQLTEAFF.

The rearrangement joins TRBV11-2 to TRBJ2-1; D gene uncertain. Trimming cost V 4 bases and J 0 bases, with 10 bases left between them. This CDR3 comprises 15 residues. CDR1 is SGHAT, CDR2 FQNNGV, per germline. The CDR3 sequence is CASSSRVRSYNEQFF. CDR3 nucleotide sequence: TGTGCCAGCAGCTCGCGCGTACGCTCCTACAATGAGCAGTTCTTC.

The chain links TRBV7-9 to TRBJ1-2; the D gene is possibly TRBD1 (6 bases). Per germline, CDR1 SEHNR and CDR2 FQNEAQ (reference sequence). V was trimmed by 5 bases and J by 0 bases, leaving 13 bases between them. This CDR3 contains 15 residues. CDR3 sequence reads: CASSIGGDTNYGYTF. The CDR3 region has the DNA TGTGCCAGCAGCATCGGGGGGGACACTAACTATGGCTACACCTTC.

This rearrangement joins TRBV18 to TRBJ2-5; D not certain. Germline V lookup: CDR1 KGHSH, CDR2 LQKENI. V lost 6 bases, J lost 4 bases, and 15 bases lay in between. CDR3 length equals 14 residues. CDR3 region: CASSAEKAGETQYF. CDR3 DNA sequence: TGTGCCAGCTCGGCCGAAAAGGCAGGAGAGACCCAGTACTTC.

V usage is TRBV4-3 and J usage is TRBJ1-4; D possibly corresponds to TRBD1 (6 bases). V was cut by 0 bases and J by 5 bases, with 10 bases left in between. CDR1 LGHNA and CDR2 YSLEER come from the germline V gene. This CDR3 is 15 amino acids long. The CDR3 region is CASSQESGDNEKLFF. The DNA of the CDR3 is TGCGCCAGCAGCCAAGAATCAGGGGACAATGAAAAACTGTTTTTT.

The chain is built from TRBV11-2 and TRBJ1-2; 9 positions agree with TRBD1. The germline V gene has CDR1 SGHAT and CDR2 FQNNGV. Trimming at V came to 0 bases and at J to 7 bases, leaving 9 bases not matched to a gene. The CDR3 loop spans 16 amino acids. The CDR3 coding sequence is TGTGCCAGCAGCTTAGATGGGCACAGGGGGCTCGGTGGCTACACCTTC. This sequence encodes CASSLDGHRGLGGYTF. The full variable domain, in which reference TRBV11-2 and TRBJ1-2 provide the parts outside the CDR3, is EAGVAQSPRYKIIEKRQSVAFWCNPISGHATLYWYQQILGQGPKLLIQFQNNGVVDDSQLPKDRFSAERLKGVDSTLKIQPAKLEDSAVYLCASSLDGHRGLGGYTFGSGTRLTVV.

V usage is TRBV7-9 and J usage is TRBJ1-3; no reliable D call. Germline V CDR1 and CDR2: SEHNR, FQNEAQ (reference sequence). The CDR3 spans 17 residues. V was trimmed by 0 bases and J by 0 bases, leaving 12 bases between them. The CDR3 DNA reads as TGTGCCAGCAGCTTAGCCTCAGACTTGTTCTCTGGAAACACCATATATTTT. It is translated as CASSLASDLFSGNTIYF.

V usage is TRBV5-1 and J usage is TRBJ1-2; D is undetermined. This CDR3 is built from 16 residues. V was cut by 0 bases and J by 2 bases, with 14 bases left in between. Germline CDR1 SGHRS, CDR2 YFSETQ. The CDR3 sequence is CASSLDPAAVNYGYTF. The CDR3 nucleotides read TGCGCCAGCAGCTTGGATCCGGCGGCCGTGAACTATGGCTACACCTTC. The variable domain in full, completed from reference TRBV5-1 and TRBJ1-2, reads KAGVTQTPRYLIKTRGQQVTLSCSPISGHRSVSWYQQTPGQGLQFLFEYFSETQRNKGNFPGRFSGRQFSNSRSEMNVSTLELGDSALYLCASSLDPAAVNYGYTFGSGTRLTVV.

This chain links TRBV9 with TRBJ2-1; 9 positions agree with TRBD1. Germline assignment: CDR1 SGDLS and CDR2 YYNGEE. CDR3 length: 14 residues. Unmatched junction bases numbered 6, after V lost 3 bases and J lost 8 bases. CDR3 sequence reads: CASSAGTGSDEQFF. In DNA form, the CDR3 reads TGTGCCAGCAGCGCTGGGACAGGGAGCGATGAGCAGTTCTTC. Based on the CDR3 plus reference TRBV9 and TRBJ2-1, the full variable domain is DSGVTQTPKHLITATGQRVTLRCSPRSGDLSVYWYQQSLDQGLQFLIQYYNGEERAKGNILERFSAQQFPDLHSELNLSSLELGDSALYFCASSAGTGSDEQFFGPGTRLTVL.

The rearrangement uses TRBV7-3 and TRBJ1-1, with a weak D call TRBD1 (6 bases). The CDR3 contains 15 residues. CDR1 and CDR2 (germline): SGHTA, FQGTGA. V gave up 1 base and J gave up 1 base, with 10 bases separating them. This chain's CDR3 is CASSLMGGGNTEAFF. The CDR3 DNA reads TGTGCCAGCAGCTTAATGGGAGGGGGGAACACTGAAGCTTTCTTT. Together with reference TRBV7-3 and TRBJ1-1, the CDR3 gives the full variable domain: GAGVSQTPSNKVTEKGKYVELRCDPISGHTALYWYRQSLGQGPEFLIYFQGTGAADDSGLPNDRFFAVRPEGSVSTLKIQRTERGDSAVYLCASSLMGGGNTEAFFGQGTRLTVV.

The V and J genes are TRBV18 and TRBJ2-1, with D perhaps matching TRBD2 (5 bases). CDR3 size: 14 residues. Germline V gene data show CDR1 as KGHSH and CDR2 as LQKENI. The germline V and J ends were trimmed by 3 bases and 2 bases, with 8 bases remaining between them. CDR3 bases: TGTGCCAGCTCACCGAGCGGAGCCTACAATGAGCAGTTCTTC. This encodes CASSPSGAYNEQFF.

Of note for this clone: Other DNA sequences from this sample encode an identical CDR3 as well. The chain links TRBV6-5 to TRBJ2-7; TRBD2 agrees at 8 bases. The CDR3 sequence is 14 residues long. Germline CDR1 is MNHEY and CDR2 is SVGAGI. After removal of 0 bases from V and 3 bases from J, the junction contained 1 base not matched to a gene. The CDR3 nucleotides read TGTGCCAGCAGTTACTCGCTAGCGGGCTACGAGCAGTACTTC. Its translation is CASSYSLAGYEQYF.

The chain combines TRBV5-1 with TRBJ2-3; TRBD1 is a possible D gene (5 bases). The CDR3 covers 15 residues. CDR1 and CDR2 from the germline V gene are SGHRS and YFSETQ. Trimming took 1 base from V and 5 from J, leaving 14 bases between them. The CDR3 DNA reads TGCGCCAGCAGCTTGCCCCGACAGAATGAAGATACGCAGTATTTT. It encodes CASSLPRQNEDTQYF.